Below are 27 T cell receptor beta chains sequenced from a single sample in a study of cytomegalovirus exposure and HLA in healthy donors. The PCR ran on 60 Vbeta and 13 Jbeta primers. Method: immunoSEQ multiplex PCR; TCRdb's copy keeps in-frame clones and lacks some. The sample consists of about 180,000 clones, just under 80% of them appearing once. The sample comprised PBMCs. Source of these receptors: a woman aged 45 to 65 in good health and CMV-seropositive.

CDR3 in DNA: TGTGCCAGCAGTACCCGACACGGTTCCTCCTACGAGCAGTACTTC. Translation: CASSTRHGSSYEQYF. The chain is built from TRBV6-5 and TRBJ2-7; D gene uncertain. Germline V lookup: CDR1 MNHEY, CDR2 SVGAGI. The CDR3 has 15 amino acids. The V and J ends lost 5 bases and 0 bases respectively, with 14 bases between them.

The V gene is TRBV28, the J gene TRBJ1-5; perhaps TRBD1 as D (5 bases). Germline V gene sequence: CDR1 MDHEN, CDR2 SYDVKM. The CDR3 has 14 amino acids. V lost 3 bases and J 1 base, leaving 7 bases between the germline ends. Here the CDR3 reads CASSFRGSNQPQHF. Written as DNA, the CDR3 is TGTGCCAGCAGTTTTCGGGGGAGCAATCAGCCCCAGCATTTT.

This clone was counted between two and nine times. The chain's CDR3 is CASMGTVGQPQHF. The CDR3 coding sequence is TGTGCCAGTATGGGGACAGTCGGTCAGCCCCAGCATTTT. This rearrangement joins TRBV19 to TRBJ1-5; 7 nucleotides line up with TRBD1. This CDR3 is built from 13 residues. Germline V CDR1 and CDR2: LNHDA, SQIVND (reference sequence). The V gene end was trimmed by 7 bases and the J gene end by 6 bases; junction bases not matched to a gene: 6.

This clone turned up a few times. The chain uses TRBV7-8 and TRBJ2-1, with 10 positions matching TRBD2. This CDR3 region has 15 residues. V gave up 3 bases and J gave up 8 bases; unmatched junction bases: 7. Germline V gene data show CDR1 as SGHVS and CDR2 as FQNEAQ. This CDR3 reads CASSFLRTSGDEQFF. As DNA, the CDR3 is TGTGCCAGCAGCTTCCTAAGGACTAGCGGCGATGAGCAGTTCTTC.

The chain employs TRBV30 and TRBJ1-3, with D perhaps TRBD1 (5 bases). The CDR3 runs to 13 residues. V lost 5 bases, J lost 4 bases, and 12 bases lay in between. Germline CDR1 reads GTSNPN; CDR2 reads SVGIG (reference sequence). CDR3 sequence reads: CAWAGMVGNTIYF. Written as DNA, the CDR3 is TGTGCCTGGGCAGGGATGGTCGGAAACACCATATATTTT.

The chain uses TRBV28 and TRBJ1-1; D gene unclear. V was pared by 3 bases and J by 6 bases, with 17 bases between. Germline values: CDR1 MDHEN, CDR2 SYDVKM. There are 15 residues in the CDR3. The CDR3, as DNA: TGTGCCAGCAGTTTGCCCCAATTGATGCTATCTGAAGCTTTCTTT. Encoded protein: CASSLPQLMLSEAFF.

V gene TRBV5-1 combines with J gene TRBJ2-6; D may be TRBD2 (6 bases). Germline V gene data show CDR1 as SGHRS and CDR2 as YFSETQ. The CDR3 sequence is 17 residues long. V lost 3 bases and J 2 bases, leaving 15 bases between the germline ends. For the CDR3, the DNA is TGCGCCAGCAGCTCCTCGGGGGATGGGGCTGGGGCCAACGTCCTGACTTTC. This gives the protein CASSSSGDGAGANVLTF.

The table lists this clone with a few counts. CDR3 sequence (DNA): TGTGCCAGCTCACCGTCGGGACAGTCCTACGAGCAGTACTTC. Translated, it gives CASSPSGQSYEQYF. The V and J genes are TRBV18 and TRBJ2-5; 7 nucleotides align to TRBD1. TRBJ2-7 explains the end of the DNA better; the J call may be wrong. This CDR3 region has 14 residues. Germline V lookup: CDR1 KGHSH, CDR2 LQKENI.

Here the CDR3 reads CSVVQIGANVLTF. CDR3 bases: TGCAGCGTTGTTCAGATCGGGGCCAACGTCCTGACTTTC. The rearrangement links TRBV29-1 to TRBJ2-6; D not resolved. The germline CDR1 and CDR2 sequences are SQVTM and ANQGSEA. V lost 4 bases to trimming and J lost 4 bases, with 8 bases between them. The CDR3 spans 13 residues.

The chain links TRBV2 to TRBJ1-3, with 8 bases fitting TRBD1. Germline CDR1 reads SNHLY; CDR2 reads FYNNEI. The CDR3 sequence is 15 residues long. V was clipped by 8 bases and J by 0 bases; unmatched bases: 6. CDR3 sequence reads: CASSGGPSSGNTIYF. The CDR3 DNA sequence: TGTGCCAGCTCAGGGGGCCCCAGCTCTGGAAACACCATATATTTT.

The genes are TRBV5-6 and TRBJ2-5; no firm D call. Germline V gene sequence: CDR1 SGHDT, CDR2 YYEEEE. The CDR3 extends over 11 amino acids. V was shortened by 2 bases and J by 4 bases, with 3 bases between the two germline ends. The CDR3 protein is CASSFLETQYF. The DNA of the CDR3 is TGTGCCAGCAGCTTCTTAGAGACCCAGTACTTC.

The CDR3 bases are TGTGCCAGCTCACCTCGGACTAGCGGGGGGGATGAGCAGTACTTC. Its translation is CASSPRTSGGDEQYF. The chain employs TRBV18 and TRBJ2-7; 15 nucleotides agree with TRBD2. This CDR3 region has 15 residues. CDR1 and CDR2 (germline): KGHSH, LQKENI. With 3 bases clipped from V and 7 bases from J, the junction kept 4 bases outside the gene matches. Full variable domain (remainder filled in from reference TRBV18 and TRBJ2-7): NAGVMQNPRHLVRRRGQEARLRCSPMKGHSHVYWYRQLPEEGLKFMVYLQKENIIDESGMPKERFSAEFPKEGPSILRIQQVVRGDSAAYFCASSPRTSGGDEQYFGPGTRLTVT.

The V gene is TRBV30, the J gene TRBJ2-6; D remains unclear. Germline CDR1 and CDR2: GTSNPN and SVGIG (reference sequence). Deletions cut 0 bases from V and 1 base from J, with 13 bases between. This CDR3 has 17 residues. The CDR3 sequence: CAWSVPLRGSGANVLTF. The CDR3 nucleotides are TGTGCCTGGAGTGTACCACTACGAGGATCTGGGGCCAACGTCCTGACTTTC. Together with reference TRBV30 and TRBJ2-6, the CDR3 gives the full variable domain: SQTIHQWPATLVQPVGSPLSLECTVEGTSNPNLYWYRQAAGRGLQLLFYSVGIGQISSEVPQNLSASRPQDRQFILSSKKLLLSDSGFYLCAWSVPLRGSGANVLTFGAGSRLTVL.

The CDR3 loop is CASSIAGQLNQPQHF. The CDR3 DNA reads TGTGCCAGTAGTATAGCGGGACAGCTCAATCAGCCCCAGCATTTT. This chain connects TRBV19 to TRBJ1-5; the match to TRBD1 covers 7 bases. This CDR3 has 15 residues. Germline CDR1 reads LNHDA; CDR2 reads SQIVND (reference sequence). V lost 1 base and J lost 3; bases outside the gene matches: 3.

This clone was seen only once. The V gene is TRBV5-6, the J gene TRBJ2-7, with D possibly being TRBD1 (5 bases). The V end was cut by 6 bases, the J end by 3 bases, with 13 bases between. This CDR3 comprises 13 residues. The V gene's germline CDR1 is SGHDT and CDR2 YYEEEE. CDR3: CASTDTHYYEQYF. The DNA for the CDR3 is TGTGCCAGCACGGACACACACTACTACGAGCAGTACTTC.

This sequence joins TRBV18 and TRBJ2-1; maybe TRBD1 (5 bases). The CDR3 has 13 residues. Germline CDR1 and CDR2: KGHSH and LQKENI. With 11 bases removed from V and 3 bases from J, the gap between germline ends came to 14 bases. The CDR3, as DNA: TGTGCCGACAGCCTGGCTAACTACAATGAGCAGTTCTTC. Amino acid sequence: CADSLANYNEQFF. Variable domain in full (rest from reference TRBV18 and TRBJ2-1): NAGVMQNPRHLVRRRGQEARLRCSPMKGHSHVYWYRQLPEEGLKFMVYLQKENIIDESGMPKERFSAEFPKEGPSILRIQQVVRGDSAAYFCADSLANYNEQFFGPGTRLTVL.

Of note for this clone: The germline gene is not matched at one end of the junction; a read error may be the cause. The J gene is TRBJ1-2, the V gene TRBV19, with 7 bases matching TRBD1. The CDR3 contains 11 residues. In germline, CDR1 is LNHDA, CDR2 SQIVND (reference sequence). The CDR3 spells CASSQQGTPGF. CDR3 DNA sequence: TGTGCCAGTAGCCAACAGGGGACCCCAGGCTTC.

This clone was counted a single time. The V gene is TRBV4-3, the J gene TRBJ2-3; 8 positions agree with TRBD1. From germline, CDR1 is LGHNA and CDR2 YSLEER. Losses at the gene ends were 0 bases for V and 0 bases for J; bases not matched to a gene: 8. The length of the CDR3 is 18 residues. The CDR3 loop reads CASSQDQGATHSTDTQYF. In DNA form, the CDR3 reads TGCGCCAGCAGCCAAGATCAGGGGGCCACCCATAGCACAGATACGCAGTATTTT.

This clone has a single count. V and J are TRBV28 and TRBJ2-7; the D is unclear. This CDR3 has 13 residues. The germline V and J ends were trimmed by 3 bases and 7 bases, with 13 bases remaining between them. The germline V gene has CDR1 MDHEN and CDR2 SYDVKM. This CDR3 is CASSFGVPWEQYF. DNA for the CDR3: TGTGCCAGCAGTTTCGGTGTCCCCTGGGAGCAGTACTTC.

The chain uses TRBV9 and TRBJ2-7, with TRBD2 as a possible D gene (5 bases). Germline V lookup: CDR1 SGDLS, CDR2 YYNGEE. The CDR3 is made up of 13 amino acids. Trimming shortened V by 5 bases and J by 1 base, and 10 bases separated the two germline ends. CDR3 region: CASSSGVSYEQYF. DNA of the CDR3: TGTGCCAGCAGTTCCGGGGTTTCCTACGAGCAGTACTTC.

V gene TRBV19 combines with J gene TRBJ1-1; 7 nucleotides agree with TRBD1. Trimming took 5 bases from V and 3 from J; bases not matched to a gene: 3. CDR1 LNHDA and CDR2 SQIVND come from the germline V gene (reference sequence). The CDR3 covers 13 residues. The CDR3 is CASSDREDTEAFF. CDR3 nucleotide sequence: TGTGCCAGTAGTGACAGGGAGGACACTGAAGCTTTCTTT.

In DNA, the CDR3 is TGTGCCACGACTATGGGGCGGGGGGGGTCCTACAATGAGCAGTTCTTC. Its protein is CATTMGRGGSYNEQFF. The V and J genes are TRBV15 and TRBJ2-1; 9 nucleotides line up with TRBD2. The trim removed 9 bases at V and 1 base at J, leaving 10 bases unmatched. Germline V gene sequence: CDR1 LNHNV, CDR2 YYDKDF (reference sequence). This CDR3 contains 16 residues.

This chain connects TRBV10-3 to TRBJ1-2; 9 bases are shared with TRBD1. The V segment lost 2 bases and the J segment 5 bases; nucleotides outside the gene matches: 3. CDR1 ENHRY and CDR2 SYGVKD come from the germline V gene. The CDR3 loop spans 14 amino acids. The CDR3 sequence is CAISEDGTGYGYTF. In DNA form, the CDR3 reads TGTGCCATCAGTGAGGACGGGACAGGGTATGGCTACACCTTC.

The chain employs TRBV30 and TRBJ2-1; a weak D match, TRBD1 (5 bases). This CDR3 is 12 amino acids long. CDR1 GTSNPN and CDR2 SVGIG come from the germline V gene (reference sequence). Trimming took off 0 bases at V and 6 bases at J, with 6 bases between the two ends. The CDR3 loop is CAWSVQGNEQFF. The CDR3 DNA follows: TGTGCCTGGAGTGTGCAGGGCAATGAGCAGTTCTTC.

This chain uses TRBV7-2 with TRBJ1-4; D is ambiguous. V lost 6 bases and J 5 bases, leaving 13 bases between the germline ends. The CDR3 extends over 14 amino acids. Per the germline V gene, CDR1 is SGHTA and CDR2 is FQGNSA. CDR3 sequence reads: CASSPGGRNEKLFF. The CDR3 DNA reads as TGTGCCAGCAGTCCAGGAGGAAGGAATGAAAAACTGTTTTTT.

The chain carries TRBV5-4 and TRBJ2-5; D gene ambiguous. The CDR3 runs to 13 residues. Germline V gene sequence: CDR1 SGHNT, CDR2 YYREEE (reference sequence). V shed 1 base and J shed 5 bases, with 9 bases lying between them. The CDR3 loop is CASSLTPTETQYF. In DNA form, the CDR3 reads TGTGCCAGCAGCTTGACTCCCACGGAGACCCAGTACTTC. The full variable domain, in which reference TRBV5-4 and TRBJ2-5 provide the parts outside the CDR3, is ETGVTQSPTHLIKTRGQQVTLRCSSQSGHNTVSWYQQALGQGPQFIFQYYREEENGRGNFPPRFSGLQFPNYSSELNVNALELDDSALYLCASSLTPTETQYFGPGTRLLVL.

CDR3 DNA: TGTGCCAGCAGTGTGGGCAGGGAAGGTCAGCCCCAGCATTTT. Protein sequence: CASSVGREGQPQHF. The rearrangement uses TRBV2 and TRBJ1-5; perhaps TRBD1 as D (5 bases). CDR1 and CDR2 from the germline V gene are SNHLY and FYNNEI. The CDR3 spans 14 residues. Trimming pared 4 bases from V and 6 bases from J, leaving 13 bases between.